This T cell receptor beta chain was captured by sequencing in a study of PD-L1 blockade in urothelial cancer. Stated time point: pretreatment peripheral blood. Per-patient samples, pretreatment and on-treatment, numbered 1 to 8. Trimming shortened V by 2 bases and J by 6 bases, and 9 bases separated the two germline ends. CDR1 SEHNR and CDR2 FQNEAQ come from the germline V gene (reference sequence). This CDR3 has 13 amino acids. A spike-in of synthetic TCR analog templates was added to each PCR. Sequenced by immunoSEQ multiplex PCR; TCRdb stores in-frame clones only, minus some. This table holds under 95,000 clones, over 65% found once.

This clonotype was sampled from a man between 60 and 75 years old with urothelial cancer. The sample was PBMCs, taken around atezolizumab (anti-PD-L1) treatment. V and J are TRBV7-9 and TRBJ2-3; weak D call: TRBD1 (7 bases). The CDR3 loop reads CASSLPGGDTQYF. CDR3 DNA: TGTGCCAGCAGCTTACCAGGGGGGGATACGCAGTATTTT. Full variable domain (outside the CDR3, taken from reference TRBV7-9 and TRBJ2-3): DTGVSQNPRHKITKRGQNVTFRCDPISEHNRLYWYRQTLGQGPEFLTYFQNEAQLEKSRLLSDRFSAERPKGSFSTLEIQRTEQGDSAMYLCASSLPGGDTQYFGPGTRLTVL.